These 11 T cell receptor beta chains originate from one sample sequenced in a study of blood T cell repertoires in COVID-19. Clones were read by immunoSEQ multiplex PCR, and TCRdb kept only the in-frame ones, dropping some. The sample holds over 75,000 clones, roughly 82% seen once. The sequenced sample was peripheral blood. These receptors came from a woman of 80 years or more with acute or convalescent COVID-19.

This chain uses TRBV7-2 with TRBJ2-3; the match to TRBD2 covers 12 bases. V dropped 3 bases and J dropped 1; count of bases not matched to a gene: 5. In germline, CDR1 is SGHTA, CDR2 FQGNSA. The CDR3 contains 17 residues. CDR3 nucleotide sequence: TGTGCCAGCAGCTTTCTAGCGGGAGGGGGGGGCACAGATACGCAGTATTTT. This sequence encodes CASSFLAGGGGTDTQYF.

The genes are TRBV28 and TRBJ2-3; 10 bases map to TRBD1. With 5 bases clipped from V and 3 bases from J, the junction kept 5 bases outside the gene matches. The CDR3 sequence is 15 residues long. CDR1 is MDHEN, CDR2 SYDVKM, per germline. The CDR3 here is CASSLGQGETDTQYF. CDR3 in DNA: TGTGCCAGCAGTCTCGGACAGGGGGAAACAGATACGCAGTATTTT.

The J gene is TRBJ2-2, the V gene TRBV11-3, with 9 bases aligning to TRBD1. Germline CDR1 and CDR2: SGHNT and YENEEA. The CDR3 extends over 16 amino acids. The J segment lost 4 bases and the V segment lost 4 bases, leaving 7 bases of the junction unmatched. CDR3 nucleotides: TGTGCCAGCAGCTCGGGGACAGGGAGGGCCACCGGGGAGCTGTTTTTT. It is translated as CASSSGTGRATGELFF.

This clone turned up a few times. This chain joins TRBV7-6 and TRBJ2-7; TRBD1 agrees at 8 bases. CDR1 is SGHVS, CDR2 FNYEAQ, per germline. V lost 5 bases and J lost 7; bases outside the gene matches: 16. The CDR3 totals 16 residues. For the CDR3, the DNA is TGTGCCAGCAGCCAACCGGACGGGACAGGCCTGAGTGAGCAGTACTTC. Translated, it gives CASSQPDGTGLSEQYF.

CDR3 region: CATSLGGKGTEQYF. Written as DNA, the CDR3 is TGTGCCACCAGCCTAGGCGGGAAAGGGACCGAGCAGTACTTC. The gene calls are TRBV15 and TRBJ2-7; a possible D gene is TRBD2 (6 bases). CDR1 is LNHNV and CDR2 is YYDKDF in the germline V gene (reference sequence). The CDR3 loop spans 14 amino acids. Trimming shortened V by 5 bases and J by 6 bases, and 17 bases separated the two germline ends.

The chain links TRBV5-1 to TRBJ2-7, with 7 bases aligning to TRBD2. In germline, CDR1 is SGHRS, CDR2 YFSETQ. V shed 7 bases, J shed 0 bases, and the junction held 4 bases outside the gene matches. The CDR3 is 13 amino acids. The CDR3 nucleotides read TGCGCCAGCTGGGGGGGGGACTCCTACGAGCAGTACTTC. Its translation is CASWGGDSYEQYF.

Written as DNA, the CDR3 is TGCGCCAGCAGCTTCTCGACAGGGAACGCGAACACCGGGGAGCTGTTTTTT. It codes for CASSFSTGNANTGELFF. The chain couples TRBV5-1 to TRBJ2-2; TRBD1 matches at 7 bases. CDR1 is SGHRS and CDR2 is YFSETQ in the germline V gene. The CDR3 extends over 17 amino acids. After removal of 2 bases from V and 0 bases from J, the junction contained 7 bases not matched to a gene.

This chain links TRBV20-1 with TRBJ1-1; 8 bases match TRBD1. The CDR3 contains 12 residues. Germline values: CDR1 DFQATT, CDR2 SNEGSKA (reference sequence). V was pared by 3 bases and J by 9 bases, with 6 bases of the junction left unmatched. CDR3 loop: CSASGQGAQAFF. The CDR3 bases are TGCAGTGCTAGTGGCCAGGGGGCACAAGCTTTCTTT.

The CDR3 nucleotides read TGTGCCAGCAGCTTACGGGGTACTGGAAACACCATATATTTT. This encodes CASSLRGTGNTIYF. The V gene is TRBV7-2, the J gene TRBJ1-3; no firm D call. Germline-derived CDR1 and CDR2 are SGHTA and FQGNSA. The CDR3 is made up of 14 amino acids. The germline V and J ends were trimmed by 2 bases and 2 bases, with 7 bases remaining between them.

The chain links TRBV5-5 to TRBJ1-1; 7 nucleotides agree with TRBD1. This CDR3 contains 13 residues. CDR1 and CDR2 from the germline V gene are SGHKS and YYEKEE (reference sequence). The V and J ends lost 0 bases and 8 bases, in that order; junction bases with no gene match: 4. The CDR3 spells CASSLGRDREAFF. Written as DNA, the CDR3 is TGTGCCAGCAGCTTGGGTAGGGACAGAGAAGCTTTCTTT.

The chain joins TRBV19 to TRBJ1-3; D uncertain. The CDR3 consists of 15 residues. Germline CDR1 and CDR2: LNHDA and SQIVND (reference sequence). The V end was cut by 1 base, the J end by 0 bases, with 7 bases between. The CDR3 loop is CASSIASLSGNTIYF. In DNA form, the CDR3 reads TGTGCCAGTAGTATAGCCTCCCTCTCTGGAAACACCATATATTTT.